The rows below give T cell receptor beta chains drawn from one sample of a study of siplizumab effects on memory and regulatory T cells. Assay used: immunoSEQ multiplex PCR; TCRdb lists only in-frame clones, some missing. The sample records about 1,000 clones, roughly 80% being singletons. The sample was TEMRA CD8+ T cells sorted from blood. The receptors derive from a human donor in good health. Each CDR3 is given with its conserved first and last residue. The D gene is left open where the match is weak. Not every row has a clone size; where given, it reads once, few, many or a size class.

-,TRBV28,TRBJ2-1,-,CASSPLGGHNEQFF,TGTGCCAGCAGTCCCCTGGGCGGGCACAATGAGCAGTTCTTC
-,TRBV7-2,TRBJ1-2,-,CASSLSGGFLGYTF,TGTGCCAGCAGCTTAAGTGGGGGGTTTTTAGGCTACACCTTC
-,TRBV28,TRBJ2-7,-,CASSLRRGGYEQYF,TGTGCCAGCAGTTTAAGACGTGGGGGATACGAGCAGTACTTC
TRBD2,TRBV5-1,TRBJ2-3,-,CASSQETSGAADTQYF,TGCGCCAGCAGCCAAGAGACTAGCGGGGCTGCAGATACGCAGTATTTT
-,TRBV19,TRBJ1-5,-,CASSLDRGHLNQPQHF,TGTGCCAGTAGCCTGGATAGGGGACATCTCAATCAGCCCCAGCATTTT
-,TRBV6-6,TRBJ2-7,-,CASSYSDTVYEQYF,TGTGCCAGCAGTTACTCGGACACCGTCTACGAGCAGTACTTC
TRBD2,TRBV9,TRBJ2-7,-,CASSAGTSGAYEQYF,TGTGCCAGCAGCGCAGGGACTAGCGGGGCCTACGAGCAGTACTTC
-,TRBV12-2,TRBJ2-7,-,CASRLGPRRTAHEQYF,TGTGCAAGTCGCTTAGGGCCCCGGCGGACAGCCCACGAGCAGTACTTC
TRBD2,TRBV7-2,TRBJ2-5,-,CASSWGLAGVQYF,TGTGCCAGCAGCTGGGGACTAGCGGGGGTACAGTACTTC
-,TRBV27,TRBJ1-4,-,CASSLWGGGEKLFF,TGTGCCAGCAGTTTATGGGGGGGTGGTGAAAAACTGTTTTTT
-,TRBV21-1,TRBJ2-7,large,CASSKEGETFYEQYF,TGTGCCAGCAGCAAAGAAGGAGAAACATTCTACGAGCAGTACTTC
-,TRBV7-2,TRBJ1-4,-,CASRTGAEKLFF,TGTGCCAGCAGGACAGGTGCTGAAAAACTGTTTTTT
-,TRBV27,TRBJ2-7,-,CASSPPGVDWYEQYF,TGTGCCAGCAGTCCCCCCGGGGTAGATTGGTACGAGCAGTACTTC
TRBD1,TRBV7-9,TRBJ1-4,large,CASSLTGRAVEKLFF,TGTGCCAGCAGCTTGACAGGGCGAGCGGTTGAAAAACTGTTTTTT
TRBD2,TRBV28,TRBJ2-3,-,CASSFQTQRGVSTDTQYF,TGTGCCAGCAGTTTCCAGACCCAGCGGGGGGTTAGCACAGATACGCAGTATTTT
-,TRBV6-5,TRBJ1-1,-,CASSCRSRTEAFF,TGTGCCAGCAGTTGTAGGTCCCGCACTGAAGCTTTCTTT
TRBD1,TRBV7-7,TRBJ2-7,-,CASSQTGSYEQYF,TGCGCCAGCAGCCAGACAGGGTCCTACGAGCAGTACTTC
TRBD1,TRBV4-3,TRBJ2-5,-,CASSQGTGGQETQYF,TGCGCCAGCAGCCAAGGTACAGGGGGTCAAGAGACCCAGTACTTC
-,TRBV19,TRBJ1-2,-,CASSPGPRLTF,TGTGCCAGTTCCCCCGGACCCCGTCTCACTTTC
TRBD2,TRBV2,TRBJ2-3,-,CASSPFLAASTDTQYF,TGTGCCAGCAGCCCGTTCCTAGCGGCTAGCACAGATACGCAGTATTTT
-,TRBV6-1,TRBJ2-7,-,CAGGYEQYF,TGTGCCGGAGGCTACGAGCAGTACTTC
-,TRBV30,TRBJ2-3,-,CAWSVLSRDTQYF,TGTGCCTGGAGTGTACTAAGCAGAGATACGCAGTATTTT
-,TRBV28,TRBJ2-7,-,CASSLSVHEQYF,TGTGCCAGCAGTTTATCCGTCCACGAGCAGTACTTC
-,TRBV18,TRBJ1-2,once,CASSPSGRTNYGYTF,TGTGCCAGCTCACCGTCAGGCAGAACTAACTATGGCTACACCTTC
TRBD1,TRBV5-4,TRBJ2-7,-,CASSPGQGGTYEQYF,TGTGCCAGCAGCCCAGGACAGGGTGGTACCTACGAGCAGTACTTC
TRBD1,TRBV9,TRBJ2-1,-,CASSVETGPNSTEQFF,TGTGCCAGCAGCGTGGAGACAGGGCCCAATTCCACTGAGCAGTTCTTC
-,TRBV7-3,TRBJ2-1,-,CASSLAVGGRDTYNEQFF,TGTGCCAGCAGCTTAGCGGTGGGGGGCAGGGACACCTACAATGAGCAGTTCTTC
-,TRBV4-1,TRBJ1-1,-,CASSQLTEAFF,TGCGCCAGCAGCCAACTTACTGAAGCTTTCTTT
-,TRBV5-1,TRBJ2-7,once,CASSNGYEQYF,TGCGCCAGCAGCAATGGCTACGAGCAGTACTTC
-,TRBV13,TRBJ2-5,few,CASSLSPGKTQYF,TGTGCCAGCAGCCTCTCTCCTGGAAAGACCCAGTACTTC
-,TRBV30,TRBJ2-7,-,CAWSAGHSYEQYF,TGTGCCTGGAGTGCGGGCCACTCCTACGAGCAGTACTTC
-,TRBV15,TRBJ1-3,-,CTTSPEEGSSGNTIYF,TGTACCACCAGCCCTGAGGAGGGTTCCTCTGGAAACACCATATATTTT
-,TRBV6-6,TRBJ2-5,few,CASSYLGLTQYF,TGTGCCAGCAGTTACTTGGGGTTAACCCAGTACTTC
-,TRBV5-8,TRBJ1-1,-,CASSHLRLGPGYAFF,TGTGCCAGCAGCCACTTGCGGTTGGGCCCCGGGTATGCTTTCTTT
-,TRBV9,TRBJ1-5,-,CASSVAESNQPQHF,TGTGCCAGCAGCGTAGCTGAGAGCAATCAGCCCCAGCATTTT
-,TRBV4-3,TRBJ2-1,-,CASSQDLGGNEQFF,TGCGCCAGCAGCCAAGATCTAGGGGGAAATGAGCAGTTCTTC
-,TRBV6-4,TRBJ2-5,-,CASSPEGGELETQYF,TGTGCCAGCAGCCCGGAGGGGGGCGAGCTGGAGACCCAGTACTTC
-,TRBV28,TRBJ1-5,-,CASSPGHILSNQPQHF,TGTGCCAGCAGCCCCGGACACATATTAAGCAATCAGCCCCAGCATTTT
-,TRBV7-9,TRBJ2-1,-,CASSSFPGDEQFF,TGTGCCAGCAGCTCCTTCCCCGGGGATGAGCAGTTCTTC